Following are 32 T cell receptor beta chains from one sample sequenced in a study of blood T cells in healthy people across ages. Through a sample-barcoded 5' primer and a J-beta primer mix, a second PCR was run for roughly 6 to 12 cycles. TCRdb independently ran MiXCR on the 5' RACE reads; one entry per CDR3 protein. The profile shows around 670,000 distinct CDR3 sequences, about 30% of them singletons. The specimen sequenced was blood. The receptors stem from a woman of 80 years or more in good health.

This clonotype was seen only a few times. The V gene is TRBV5-1, the J gene TRBJ2-5, with D possibly matching TRBD2 (7 bases). The CDR3 is 15 amino acids. V was shortened by 3 bases and J by 2 bases, with 14 bases between the two germline ends. The V gene's germline CDR1 is SGHRS and CDR2 YFSETQ. The CDR3 here is CASSSNGGRQETQYF. In DNA, the CDR3 is TGCGCCAGCAGCTCAAACGGGGGGCGGCAAGAGACCCAGTACTTC.

The V call is TRBV6-5, the J call TRBJ1-1; possibly TRBD1 for D (5 bases). Trimming shortened V by 6 bases and J by 4 bases, and 27 bases separated the two germline ends. Germline-derived CDR1 and CDR2 are MNHEY and SVGAGI. CDR3 length equals 18 residues. The CDR3 spells CASRYGGQGGQEGTEAFF. The CDR3 bases are TGTGCCAGCAGATACGGCGGGCAGGGAGGCCAAGAGGGCACTGAAGCTTTCTTT.

This clonotype was detected only a few times. The chain is built from TRBV9 and TRBJ2-5; TRBD1 is a possible D gene (5 bases). Trimming shortened V by 3 bases and J by 11 bases, and 23 bases separated the two germline ends. CDR1 is SGDLS and CDR2 is YYNGEE in the germline V gene. The CDR3 spans 15 residues. This chain's CDR3 is CASSAKGLPYNEQYF. CDR3 sequence (DNA): TGTGCCAGCAGCGCTAAGGGGTTACCCTACAATGAGCAGTACTTC.

This chain links TRBV6-5 with TRBJ1-1; no clear D gene. CDR1 MNHEY and CDR2 SVGAGI come from the germline V gene. The CDR3 has 14 residues. V was pared by 9 bases and J by 0 bases, with 14 bases between. The CDR3 protein is CASYHGVMNTEAFF. The CDR3 nucleotides read TGTGCCAGTTACCACGGGGTCATGAACACTGAAGCTTTCTTT.

This sequence joins TRBV7-9 and TRBJ1-2; D is unresolved. V was pared by 5 bases and J by 1 base, with 14 bases between. Germline V gene data show CDR1 as SEHNR and CDR2 as FQNEAQ (reference sequence). This CDR3 comprises 15 residues. The chain's CDR3 is CASSLRVDGNYGYTF. For the CDR3, the DNA is TGTGCCAGCAGCCTACGCGTCGACGGTAACTATGGCTACACCTTC.

This clonotype was observed many times. The CDR3 DNA reads as TGTGCCAGCGCCCCAGGGCGTTGGGAGACCCAGTACTTC. This gives the protein CASAPGRWETQYF. J is TRBJ2-5 and V is TRBV6-5; TRBD1 is a possible D gene (5 bases). The CDR3 has 13 residues. From germline, CDR1 is MNHEY and CDR2 SVGAGI. V was clipped by 8 bases and J by 5 bases, with 15 bases between them.

This clonotype has more than one count but fewer than ten. This rearrangement joins TRBV3-1 to TRBJ1-5, with D possibly being TRBD1 (5 bases). The CDR3 covers 15 residues. Germline V gives CDR1 LGHDT, CDR2 YNNKEL (reference sequence). V lost 3 bases and J lost 4, with 13 bases in between. The chain's CDR3 is CASSQAQGGNQPQHF. The CDR3 DNA reads as TGTGCCAGCAGCCAGGCTCAGGGTGGAAATCAGCCCCAGCATTTT. Supplemented by reference TRBV3-1 and TRBJ1-5, the full variable domain reads DTAVSQTPKYLVTQMGNDKSIKCEQNLGHDTMYWYKQDSKKFLKIMFSYNNKELIINETVPNRFSPKSPDKAHLNLHINSLELGDSAVYFCASSQAQGGNQPQHFGDGTRLSIL.

The chain recombines TRBV12-3 or TRBV12-4 with TRBJ2-5; TRBD2 agrees at 9 bases. The V and J ends lost 11 bases and 11 bases, in that order; junction bases with no gene match: 21. The length of the CDR3 is 15 residues. In DNA, the CDR3 is TGTGCCTGCACGTACAGCGGGGGGCGGGGGAATGAGCAGTACTTC. This translates into CACTYSGGRGNEQYF.

The chain combines TRBV4-1 with TRBJ1-5; no clear D. The germline CDR1 and CDR2 sequences are MGHRA and YSYEKL. This CDR3 region has 13 residues. V lost 5 bases and J lost 3, with 8 bases in between. The CDR3 DNA follows: TGCGCCAGCAGCTTTGAGGACAATCAGCCCCAGCATTTT. Translated: CASSFEDNQPQHF.

This clonotype was counted between two and nine times. The rearrangement uses TRBV5-4 and TRBJ2-1, with D unresolved. With 2 bases removed from V and 10 bases from J, the gap between germline ends came to 13 bases. CDR1 and CDR2 from the germline V gene are SGHNT and YYREEE (reference sequence). CDR3 size: 13 residues. CDR3 loop: CASSFGPSREQFF. The CDR3 DNA reads as TGTGCCAGCAGCTTCGGACCGTCTAGAGAGCAGTTCTTC.

This clonotype turned up a few times. A much larger clone differs from this one at a single base, so this may be a read error. This sequence joins TRBV4-2 and TRBJ2-1; 13 bases match TRBD2. TRBJ2-7 matches the DNA end more closely, so the J call is doubtful. The CDR3 sequence is 19 residues long. The germline gives CDR1 LGHNA, CDR2 YNFKEQ. The CDR3 DNA reads TGTGCCAGCAGCCAACCGACTAGCGGGGGGACGAGCTCCTACAATGAGCAGTACTTC. Translating it yields CASSQPTSGGTSSYNEQYF.

About this clonotype itself: A much bigger clone sits one base away, suggesting this may be a read error. The V gene is TRBV18, the J gene TRBJ1-1; a weak D match, TRBD1 (6 bases). The CDR3 length is 15 residues. Germline CDR1 is KGHSH and CDR2 is LQKENI. CDR3 in amino acids: CASSPIDRMNAEAFF. CDR3 in DNA: TGTGCCAGCTCACCAATAGACAGGATGAACGCTGAAGCTTTCTTT.

This clonotype was counted at least ten times. The chain couples TRBV6-5 to TRBJ2-1; tentative D call: TRBD1 (5 bases). The CDR3 sequence is 12 residues long. Trimming pared 10 bases from V and 7 bases from J, leaving 14 bases between. Germline-derived CDR1 and CDR2 are MNHEY and SVGAGI. In DNA form, the CDR3 reads TGTGCCAACCTGGGGCAGCGAAATGAGCAGTTCTTC. This gives the protein CANLGQRNEQFF.

A note on this clonotype: With a much larger clone just one base away, this may be a read error. The chain carries TRBV7-2 and TRBJ2-7; 8 bases fit TRBD2. Germline-derived CDR1 and CDR2 are SGHTA and FQGNSA. V was pared by 1 base and J by 6 bases, with 5 bases of the junction left unmatched. This CDR3 is built from 14 residues. CDR3 nucleotide sequence: TGTGCCAGCAGCTTAGTGGACGGGGGGGTCGAGCAGTACTTC. It is translated as CASSLVDGGVEQYF. The whole variable domain, remainder taken from reference TRBV7-2 and TRBJ2-7, is GAGVSQSPSNKVTEKGKDVELRCDPISGHTALYWYRQSLGQGLEFLIYFQGNSAPDKSGLPSDRFSAERTGGSVSTLTIQRTQQEDSAVYLCASSLVDGGVEQYFGPGTRLTVT.

In this sample, this clonotype turned up many times. With a much larger clone just one base away, this may be a read error. V and J are TRBV10-3 and TRBJ2-5; 7 nucleotides agree with TRBD1. The junction had 19 bases not matched to a gene; V was cut back by 10 bases and J by 11 bases. Germline values: CDR1 ENHRY, CDR2 SYGVKD. CDR3 length: 14 amino acids. In DNA, the CDR3 is TGTGCCACGAACGAACCGGGACAGTACAATGAGCAGTACTTC. Translated: CATNEPGQYNEQYF.

J is TRBJ1-2 and V is TRBV2; 11 bases fit TRBD1. The V segment lost 2 bases and the J segment 13 bases; nucleotides outside the gene matches: 9. The CDR3 spans 14 residues. Germline CDR1 is SNHLY and CDR2 is FYNNEI. The DNA for the CDR3 is TGTGCCAGCAGTGAAAGGACAGGGGGCGGTGATCGCACCTTC. As protein: CASSERTGGGDRTF.

This clonotype was detected many times. J is TRBJ2-1 and V is TRBV4-2; D gene uncertain. The germline V and J ends were trimmed by 0 bases and 2 bases, with 8 bases remaining between them. Looked up from germline, CDR1 is LGHNA and CDR2 is YNFKEQ. The CDR3 consists of 15 residues. The CDR3 DNA reads TGTGCCAGCAGCCAAGATCGGGCGGCCTACAATGAGCAGTTCTTC. Translation gives CASSQDRAAYNEQFF.

The gene calls are TRBV7-2 and TRBJ1-1; unclear D gene. In germline, CDR1 is SGHTA, CDR2 FQGNSA. V lost 1 base and J lost 4, with 10 bases in between. The CDR3 is made up of 14 amino acids. The CDR3 reads CASSLEAAATEAFF. Written as DNA, the CDR3 is TGTGCCAGCAGCTTAGAAGCGGCGGCCACTGAAGCTTTCTTT.

This clonotype was counted between two and nine times. V usage is TRBV6-5 and J usage is TRBJ2-4; TRBD1 agrees at 10 bases. J gave up 15 bases and V 5 bases, and 10 bases lay outside the gene matches. Germline lookup yields CDR1 MNHEY and CDR2 SVGAGI. This CDR3 region has 13 residues. This chain's CDR3 is CASSRGTGEEGYF. In DNA, the CDR3 is TGTGCCAGCAGTCGCGGGACAGGGGAAGAAGGGTACTTC.

The chain combines TRBV11-2 with TRBJ2-5; D unclear. The CDR3 has 15 residues. Germline CDR1 and CDR2: SGHAT and FQNNGV. V lost 2 bases, J lost 1 base, and 11 bases lay in between. The CDR3 here is CASSLQLGFQETQYF. The CDR3 DNA reads TGTGCCAGCAGCTTACAGCTCGGATTCCAAGAGACCCAGTACTTC.

There are many counts of this clonotype. V and J are TRBV5-1 and TRBJ2-1; tentative D call: TRBD1 (6 bases). In germline, CDR1 is SGHRS, CDR2 YFSETQ. Trimming stripped 5 bases from V and 4 bases from J, with 22 bases between. The CDR3 sequence is 17 residues long. CDR3 loop: CASRRDVGTLTYNEQFF. The CDR3 coding sequence is TGCGCCAGCAGGCGAGACGTTGGGACACTCACGTACAATGAGCAGTTCTTC.

As regards this clonotype: One end of the junction varies from germline; a read error may be responsible. The V gene is TRBV20-1, the J gene TRBJ1-2, with no clear D. Germline V gene sequence: CDR1 DFQATT, CDR2 SNEGSKA (reference sequence). The CDR3 is made up of 13 amino acids. CDR3 amino acids: CSARDGTVYDYTF. The CDR3 coding sequence is TGCAGTGCTAGAGATGGTACTGTCTATGACTACACCTTC.

Ten or more counts support this clonotype. This chain uses TRBV3-1 with TRBJ2-2; 12 bases match TRBD1. The CDR3 is made up of 16 amino acids. Germline CDR1 reads LGHDT; CDR2 reads YNNKEL (reference sequence). Losses at the gene ends were 6 bases for V and 4 bases for J; bases not matched to a gene: 6. CDR3 sequence: CASRPGTGGPTGELFF. The CDR3 DNA reads as TGTGCCAGCAGACCCGGGACAGGGGGCCCCACCGGGGAGCTGTTTTTT. The whole variable domain, remainder taken from reference TRBV3-1 and TRBJ2-2, is DTAVSQTPKYLVTQMGNDKSIKCEQNLGHDTMYWYKQDSKKFLKIMFSYNNKELIINETVPNRFSPKSPDKAHLNLHINSLELGDSAVYFCASRPGTGGPTGELFFGEGSRLTVL.

This clonotype was picked up many times. V usage is TRBV11-3 and J usage is TRBJ1-2; D is unclear. Trimming stripped 3 bases from V and 0 bases from J, with 5 bases between. Germline V gives CDR1 SGHNT, CDR2 YENEEA. This CDR3 region has 13 residues. The CDR3 DNA reads as TGTGCCAGCAGCTTCACAGCTAACTATGGCTACACCTTC. Amino acids: CASSFTANYGYTF.

This clonotype was picked up many times. The chain employs TRBV9 and TRBJ2-5; D not resolved. This CDR3 is 14 amino acids long. The V gene's germline CDR1 is SGDLS and CDR2 YYNGEE. V lost 0 bases and J lost 4, with 10 bases in between. In DNA, the CDR3 is TGTGCCAGCAGCGTAGGAAGGTCTCGAGAGACCCAGTACTTC. It yields the protein CASSVGRSRETQYF.

V and J are TRBV14 and TRBJ2-4, with TRBD1 as a possible D gene (5 bases). The CDR3 spans 15 residues. V lost 4 bases to trimming and J lost 15 bases, with 25 bases between them. Germline CDR1 SGHDN, CDR2 FVKESK. The CDR3 sequence is CASSPRQKPNEKLYF. Here the CDR3 DNA reads TGTGCCAGCAGCCCCAGACAGAAGCCTAATGAAAAACTGTACTTC.

This clonotype has just a few counts. This could be a read error, since a much larger clone is one nucleotide away. V is TRBV29-1 and J is TRBJ1-2; D may be TRBD1 (6 bases). This CDR3 is built from 12 residues. CDR1 is SQVTM, CDR2 ANQGSEA, per germline. Between the trimmed V and J ends, which lost 7 bases and 5 bases, there was a span of 14 bases. CDR3 coding DNA: TGCAGCGGTTCACGGACAGTTTATGGCTACACCTTC. Its protein product is CSGSRTVYGYTF.

This clonotype was counted many times. V is TRBV10-3 and J is TRBJ2-1; 14 nucleotides agree with TRBD2. Germline V CDR1 and CDR2: ENHRY, SYGVKD. V was clipped by 11 bases and J by 7 bases; unmatched bases: 4. There are 13 residues in the CDR3. CDR3 DNA sequence: TGTGCCGTGACTAGCGGGGGGGCAAATGAGCAGTTCTTC. Its translation: CAVTSGGANEQFF.

This clonotype came up many times. V is TRBV7-3 and J is TRBJ2-7; D is possibly TRBD2 (5 bases). With 4 bases removed from V and 7 bases from J, the gap between germline ends came to 20 bases. The CDR3 has 15 residues. The germline CDR1 and CDR2 sequences are SGHTA and FQGTGA. The CDR3 DNA is TGTGCCAGCAGCTATGGCGGAGGAGCTGTCGGGGAGCAGTACTTC. Translation gives CASSYGGGAVGEQYF.

The CDR3 reads CASSLGPLAASYEQYF. For the CDR3, the DNA is TGTGCCAGCAGCTTAGGACCTCTCGCGGCCTCCTACGAGCAGTACTTC. This rearrangement joins TRBV7-2 to TRBJ2-7, with D uncertain. Germline CDR1 reads SGHTA; CDR2 reads FQGNSA. This CDR3 has 16 amino acids. Trimming left V 1 base short and J 0 bases short, with 13 bases between. Variable domain in full (rest from reference TRBV7-2 and TRBJ2-7): GAGVSQSPSNKVTEKGKDVELRCDPISGHTALYWYRQSLGQGLEFLIYFQGNSAPDKSGLPSDRFSAERTGGSVSTLTIQRTQQEDSAVYLCASSLGPLAASYEQYFGPGTRLTVT.

For this clonotype: Given a much more abundant clone one base away, this may be a read error. The chain is built from TRBV25-1 and TRBJ2-1; TRBD2 is a possible D gene (6 bases). The germline CDR1 and CDR2 sequences are MGHDK and SYGVNS. This CDR3 is 14 amino acids long. Trimming removed 5 bases from V and 10 bases from J, with 18 bases in between. The CDR3 loop reads CASSFGDSRYEQFF. CDR3 nucleotide sequence: TGTGCCAGCAGTTTCGGGGACTCCAGGTACGAGCAGTTCTTC.

This clonotype appeared many times. The chain carries TRBV4-1 and TRBJ2-5; D is possibly TRBD2 (7 bases). The CDR3 extends over 16 amino acids. Germline assignment: CDR1 MGHRA and CDR2 YSYEKL. Trimming removed 0 bases from V and 2 bases from J, with 13 bases in between. The CDR3 coding sequence is TGCGCCAGCAGCCAAGATTGGGGGGGCGATCAAGAGACCCAGTACTTC. It yields the protein CASSQDWGGDQETQYF.